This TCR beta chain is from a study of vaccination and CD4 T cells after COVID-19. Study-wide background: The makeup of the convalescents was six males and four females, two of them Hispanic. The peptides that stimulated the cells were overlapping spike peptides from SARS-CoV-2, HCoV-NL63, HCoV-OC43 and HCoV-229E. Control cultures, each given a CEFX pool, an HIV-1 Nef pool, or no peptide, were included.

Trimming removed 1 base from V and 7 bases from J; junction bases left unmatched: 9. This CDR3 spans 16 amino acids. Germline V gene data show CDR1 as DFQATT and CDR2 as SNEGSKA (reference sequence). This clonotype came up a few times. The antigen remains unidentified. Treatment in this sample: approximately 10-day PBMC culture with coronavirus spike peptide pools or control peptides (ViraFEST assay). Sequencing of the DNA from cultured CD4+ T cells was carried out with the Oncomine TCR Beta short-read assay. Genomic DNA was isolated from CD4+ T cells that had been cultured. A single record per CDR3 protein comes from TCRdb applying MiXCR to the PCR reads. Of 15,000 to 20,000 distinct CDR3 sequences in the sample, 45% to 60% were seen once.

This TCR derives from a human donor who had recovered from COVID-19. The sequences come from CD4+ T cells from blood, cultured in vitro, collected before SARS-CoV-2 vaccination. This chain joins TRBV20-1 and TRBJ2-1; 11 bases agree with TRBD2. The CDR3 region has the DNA TGCAGTGCTAGAGGTAGCGGGAGGGCCGGTTTAAATGAGCAGTTCTTC. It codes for CSARGSGRAGLNEQFF.